This T cell receptor beta chain comes out of a study of vaccination effects on CD4 cells after COVID-19. Whole-study context: Samples were given by two convalescent patients 16 days and one week before vaccination.

The repertoire was sequenced with immunoSEQ multiplex PCR; TCRdb's copy has only in-frame clones and lacks some. The table has approximately 20,000 clones, 70% to 75% seen once. Worth noting for this clone: Its matching antigen is unknown.

Within the ViraFEST assay, antigen-specific CD4+ T cells underwent expansion with viral peptide pools prior to sequencing. When 10 to 11 days of culture had elapsed, CD4+ T cells were isolated. The person was diagnosed with PCR-confirmed SARS-CoV-2 infection between March and December 2020. Trimming stripped 2 bases from V and 2 bases from J, with 10 bases between. The CDR3 has 14 amino acids. In germline, CDR1 is SQVTM, CDR2 ANQGSEA. The sequence was obtained from a human donor who had a prior SARS-CoV-2 infection. The specimen was CD4+ T cells from PBMCs cultured with SARS-CoV-2 spike peptides, collected before COVID-19 vaccination. This chain connects TRBV29-1 to TRBJ2-1; D is possibly TRBD1 or TRBD2 (6 bases each). The CDR3 region is CSVETGTPYNEQFF. In DNA form, the CDR3 reads TGCAGCGTTGAAACAGGGACTCCCTACAATGAGCAGTTCTTC.